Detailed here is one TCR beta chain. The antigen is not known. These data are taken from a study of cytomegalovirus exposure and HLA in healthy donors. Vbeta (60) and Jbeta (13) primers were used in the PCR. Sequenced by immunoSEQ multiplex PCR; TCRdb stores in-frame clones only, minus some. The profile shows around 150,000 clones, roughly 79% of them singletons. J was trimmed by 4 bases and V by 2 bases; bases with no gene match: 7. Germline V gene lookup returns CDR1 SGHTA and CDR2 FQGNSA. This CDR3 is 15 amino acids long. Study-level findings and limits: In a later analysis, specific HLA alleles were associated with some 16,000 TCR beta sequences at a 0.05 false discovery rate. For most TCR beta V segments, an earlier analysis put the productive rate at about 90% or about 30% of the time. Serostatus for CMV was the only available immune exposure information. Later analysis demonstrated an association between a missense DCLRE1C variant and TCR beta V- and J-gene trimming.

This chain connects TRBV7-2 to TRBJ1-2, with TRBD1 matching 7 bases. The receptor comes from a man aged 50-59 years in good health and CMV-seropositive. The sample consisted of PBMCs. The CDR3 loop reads CASSLPGQLIYGYTF. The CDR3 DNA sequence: TGTGCCAGCAGCTTACCGGGACAGCTAATCTATGGCTACACCTTC.